This T cell receptor (beta chain) was obtained from a study of cytomegalovirus exposure and HLA in healthy donors. The CDR3 is 14 amino acids. Trimming removed 3 bases from V and 1 base from J; junction bases left unmatched: 2. In germline, CDR1 is LGHNA, CDR2 YSLEER. The study, taken as a whole, reports: TRBV6-2, TRBV6-3 and some other V segments were excluded as indistinguishable.

Turning to this clone: Its antigen is as yet unknown.

PCR primers comprised 60 Vbeta and 13 Jbeta primers. This table comes from immunoSEQ multiplex PCR, and its TCRdb copy is limited to in-frame clones, with some not included. There are 150,000 to 200,000 clones in the sample; 80% occur only once, and about 7% lies in the top ten. This receptor was identified in a young man in good health and CMV-seropositive. The sample was PBMCs. V usage is TRBV4-3 and J usage is TRBJ2-7, with TRBD1 matching 8 bases. The CDR3 protein is CASSHGQGSYEQYF. Written as DNA, the CDR3 is TGCGCCAGCAGCCACGGACAGGGATCCTACGAGCAGTACTTC.